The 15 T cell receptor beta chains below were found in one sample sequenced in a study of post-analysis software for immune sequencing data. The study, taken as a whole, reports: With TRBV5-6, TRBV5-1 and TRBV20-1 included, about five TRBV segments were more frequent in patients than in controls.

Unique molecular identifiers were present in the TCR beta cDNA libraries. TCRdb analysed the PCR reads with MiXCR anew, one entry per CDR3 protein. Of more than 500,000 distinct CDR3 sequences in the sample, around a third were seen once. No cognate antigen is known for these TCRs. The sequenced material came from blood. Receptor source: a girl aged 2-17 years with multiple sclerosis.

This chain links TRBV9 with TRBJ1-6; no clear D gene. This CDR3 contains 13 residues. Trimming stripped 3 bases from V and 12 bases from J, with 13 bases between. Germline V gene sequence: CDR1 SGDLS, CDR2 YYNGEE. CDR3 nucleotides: TGTGCCAGCAGCGCACAGACCTTTTTACCCCTCCACTTT. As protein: CASSAQTFLPLHF.

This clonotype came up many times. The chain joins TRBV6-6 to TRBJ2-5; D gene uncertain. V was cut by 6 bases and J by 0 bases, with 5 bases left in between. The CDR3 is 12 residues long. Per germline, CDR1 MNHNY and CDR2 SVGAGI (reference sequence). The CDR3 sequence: CASRTNQETQYF. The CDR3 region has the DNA TGTGCCAGCAGGACCAACCAAGAGACCCAGTACTTC.

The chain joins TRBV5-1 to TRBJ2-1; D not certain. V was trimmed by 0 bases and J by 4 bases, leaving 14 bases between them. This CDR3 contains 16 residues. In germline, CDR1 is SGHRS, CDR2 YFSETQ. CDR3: CASSLAVDDTYNEQFF. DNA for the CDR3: TGCGCCAGCAGCTTGGCCGTGGACGATACGTACAATGAGCAGTTCTTC.

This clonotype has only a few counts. The CDR3 protein is CASSTFGPGAFSGEQYF. The CDR3 nucleotides are TGCGCCAGCAGCACATTCGGGCCGGGGGCATTTTCTGGGGAGCAGTACTTC. The rearrangement uses TRBV5-1 and TRBJ2-4; the D call may be TRBD1 or TRBD2 (6 bases each). The V end lost 4 bases, the J end lost 13 bases, and 30 bases lay between the germline ends. Germline V gene sequence: CDR1 SGHRS, CDR2 YFSETQ. The CDR3 is 17 residues long.

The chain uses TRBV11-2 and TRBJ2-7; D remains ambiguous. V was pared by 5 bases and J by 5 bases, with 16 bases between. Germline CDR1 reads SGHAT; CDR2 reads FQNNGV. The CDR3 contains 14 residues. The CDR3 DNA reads TGTGCCAGCAGCCCCTCAAGGGTACGGCACGAGCAGTACTTC. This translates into CASSPSRVRHEQYF.

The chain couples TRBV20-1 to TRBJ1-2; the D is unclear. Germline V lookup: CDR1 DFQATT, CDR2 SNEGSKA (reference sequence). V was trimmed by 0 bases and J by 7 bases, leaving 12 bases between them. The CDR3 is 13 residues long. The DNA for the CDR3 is TGCAGTGCTAGAGATGAGGGAGGAAGTGGCTACACCTTC. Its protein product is CSARDEGGSGYTF.

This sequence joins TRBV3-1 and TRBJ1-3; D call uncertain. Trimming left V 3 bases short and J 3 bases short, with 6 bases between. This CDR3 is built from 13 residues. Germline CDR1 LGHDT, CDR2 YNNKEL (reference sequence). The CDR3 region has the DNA TGTGCCAGCAGCCACCCCAATGGAAACACCATATATTTT. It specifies CASSHPNGNTIYF.

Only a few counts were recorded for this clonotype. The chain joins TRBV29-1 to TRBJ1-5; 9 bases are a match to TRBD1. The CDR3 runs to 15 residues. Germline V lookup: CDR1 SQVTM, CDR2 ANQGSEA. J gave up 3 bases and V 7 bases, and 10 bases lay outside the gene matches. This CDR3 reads CSAGPQGADNQPQHF. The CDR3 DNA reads TGCAGCGCCGGACCACAGGGGGCCGACAATCAGCCCCAGCATTTT.

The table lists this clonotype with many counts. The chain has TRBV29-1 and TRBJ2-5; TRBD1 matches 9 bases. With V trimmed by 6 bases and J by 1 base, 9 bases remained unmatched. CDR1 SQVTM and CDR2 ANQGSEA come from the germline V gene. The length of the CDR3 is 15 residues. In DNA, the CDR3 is TGCAGCGTCCGCTTCGGGACAGGGTCCCAAGAGACCCAGTACTTC. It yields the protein CSVRFGTGSQETQYF. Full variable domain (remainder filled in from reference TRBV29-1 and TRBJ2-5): SAVISQKPSRDICQRGTSLTIQCQVDSQVTMMFWYRQQPGQSLTLIATANQGSEATYESGFVIDKFPISRPNLTFSTLTVSNMSPEDSSIYLCSVRFGTGSQETQYFGPGTRLLVL.

The CDR3 loop is CASRPPSGLAGGRSYEQYF. CDR3 bases: TGTGCCAGCAGGCCTCCTTCGGGACTAGCGGGGGGGAGGAGCTACGAGCAGTACTTC. The rearrangement uses TRBV6-1 and TRBJ2-7; TRBD2 matches 16 bases. Germline CDR1 and CDR2: MNHNS and SASEGT. The CDR3 has 19 residues. V lost 6 bases, J lost 3 bases, and 14 bases stayed unmatched.

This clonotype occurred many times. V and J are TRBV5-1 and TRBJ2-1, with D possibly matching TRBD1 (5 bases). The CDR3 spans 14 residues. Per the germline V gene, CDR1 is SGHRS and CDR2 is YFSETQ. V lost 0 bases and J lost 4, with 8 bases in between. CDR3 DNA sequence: TGCGCCAGCAGCTTGGCCACAGGTTACAATGAGCAGTTCTTC. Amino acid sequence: CASSLATGYNEQFF.

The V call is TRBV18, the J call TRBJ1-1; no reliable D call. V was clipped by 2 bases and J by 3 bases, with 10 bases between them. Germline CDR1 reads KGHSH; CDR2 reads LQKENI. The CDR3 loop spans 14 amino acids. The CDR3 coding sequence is TGTGCCAGCTCACCAGGAGGGAAGGACACTGAAGCTTTCTTT. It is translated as CASSPGGKDTEAFF.

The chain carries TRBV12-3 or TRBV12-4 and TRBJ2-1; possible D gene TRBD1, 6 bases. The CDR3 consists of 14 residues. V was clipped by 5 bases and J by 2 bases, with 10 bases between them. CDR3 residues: CASSAGTPYNEQFF. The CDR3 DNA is TGTGCCAGCAGTGCCGGGACACCCTACAATGAGCAGTTCTTC.

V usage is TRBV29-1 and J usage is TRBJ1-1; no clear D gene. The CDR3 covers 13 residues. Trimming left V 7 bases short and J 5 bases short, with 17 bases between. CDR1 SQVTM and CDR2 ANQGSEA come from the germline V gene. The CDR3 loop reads CSADLTPGTEAFF. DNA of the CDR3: TGCAGCGCTGACCTTACTCCCGGGACTGAAGCTTTCTTT. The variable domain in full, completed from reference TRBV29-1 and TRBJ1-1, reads SAVISQKPSRDICQRGTSLTIQCQVDSQVTMMFWYRQQPGQSLTLIATANQGSEATYESGFVIDKFPISRPNLTFSTLTVSNMSPEDSSIYLCSADLTPGTEAFFGQGTRLTVV.

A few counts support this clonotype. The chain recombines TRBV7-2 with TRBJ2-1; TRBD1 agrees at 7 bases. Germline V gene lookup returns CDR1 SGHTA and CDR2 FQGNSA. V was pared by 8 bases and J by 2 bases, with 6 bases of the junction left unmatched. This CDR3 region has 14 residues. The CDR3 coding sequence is TGTGCCAGCTACCGGGACAGAGCCTACAATGAGCAGTTCTTC. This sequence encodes CASYRDRAYNEQFF. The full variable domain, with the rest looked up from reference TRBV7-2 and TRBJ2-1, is GAGVSQSPSNKVTEKGKDVELRCDPISGHTALYWYRQSLGQGLEFLIYFQGNSAPDKSGLPSDRFSAERTGGSVSTLTIQRTQQEDSAVYLCASYRDRAYNEQFFGPGTRLTVL.